Listed below are T cell receptor beta chains from one sample, sequenced in a study of cytomegalovirus exposure and HLA in healthy donors. Sequencing was performed with immunoSEQ multiplex PCR; in TCRdb, only in-frame clones are kept and a portion is missing. Altogether under 100,000 clones are present, less than 65% being singletons, with the ten largest covering 5.5%. The specimen sequenced was PBMCs. The receptors were gathered from a woman younger than 45 in good health and CMV-seropositive. Each CDR3 is given with its conserved first and last residue. The D gene is left open where the match is weak. The size entry is marked missing in some rows and otherwise reads once, few, many or a size class.

>-|TRBV18|TRBJ1-1|few
TGTGCCAGCTCACCTACCTGGCAGGGGACCACTGAAGCTTTCTTT
CASSPTWQGTTEAFF
>-|TRBV4-3|TRBJ1-6|-
TGCGCCAGCAGCCAAGGCTTGGCAGAAAATTCACCCCTCCACTTT
CASSQGLAENSPLHF
>-|TRBV30|TRBJ2-2|-
TGTGCCCAGACCCCCGACAGGCACACCGGGGAGCTGTTTTTT
CAQTPDRHTGELFF
>-|TRBV28|TRBJ1-2|-
TGTGCCAGCCACTGGGGGGGGGCGCGTGGCTACACCTTC
CASHWGGARGYTF
>-|TRBV4-2|TRBJ1-1|few
TGTGCCAGCAGCCAAGATAGCGGTCCGTGGGAAGCTTTCTTT
CASSQDSGPWEAFF
>TRBD1|TRBV7-2|TRBJ1-3|-
TGTGCCAGCAGCCGAGGGACAGGGGGAAACACCATATATTTT
CASSRGTGGNTIYF
>TRBD1|TRBV28|TRBJ1-2|-
TGTGCCAGCAGCCCCGGACAGGTCTATGGCTACACCTTC
CASSPGQVYGYTF
>TRBD1|TRBV29-1|TRBJ1-2|-
TGCAGCGGTTCACAGGGGGCGCTTGGTGGCTACACCTTC
CSGSQGALGGYTF
>-|TRBV5-1|TRBJ2-5|-
TGCGCCAGCAGCCCCCGACAGGTCCAAGAGACCCAGTACTTC
CASSPRQVQETQYF
>TRBD1|TRBV5-5|TRBJ2-1|-
TGTGCCAGCAGCTTGGGAAGGGACAGTTCCAGACAGTTCTTC
CASSLGRDSSRQFF
>-|TRBV4-1|TRBJ2-2|-
TGCGCCAGCAGTCAAGCCGGGAGTTCACTAAATGCCGGGGAGCTGTTTTTT
CASSQAGSSLNAGELFF
>-|TRBV6-6|TRBJ2-5|-
TGTGCCAGCAGTCCGCGGACAGGGAGGGAAGAGACCCAGTACTTC
CASSPRTGREETQYF
>-|TRBV20-1|TRBJ2-7|-
TGCAGTGCTAGAGTAGTCGGGGAGCAGTACTTC
CSARVVGEQYF
>-|TRBV5-1|TRBJ2-5|-
TGCGCCAGCAGCCCTGGCCGGGAGCAAGAGACCCAGTACTTC
CASSPGREQETQYF
>-|TRBV5-1|TRBJ1-2|few
TGCGCCAGCAGGTCAGGAAACTATGGCTACACCTTC
CASRSGNYGYTF
>TRBD1|TRBV7-9|TRBJ2-7|-
TGTTCCAGCAGCTCGACAGGGCCCTCCTACGAGCAGTACTTC
CSSSSTGPSYEQYF
>TRBD1|TRBV7-9|TRBJ1-5|-
TGTGCCAGCAGCCAGGGGGTTCTAGGTGGGGCAGCAGGCAATCAGCCCCAGCATTTT
CASSQGVLGGAAGNQPQHF
>TRBD2|TRBV9|TRBJ2-7|once
TGTGCCAGCAGCGGCGGACTAGCGGGAAGCTCCTACGAGCAGTACTTC
CASSGGLAGSSYEQYF
>TRBD2|TRBV18|TRBJ2-7|-
TGTGCCAGCACCGGAGCGGGGGGGCCGAGCGAGCAGTACTTC
CASTGAGGPSEQYF
>TRBD2|TRBV4-1|TRBJ2-1|-
TGCGCCAGCAGCCAAGATAAAGGACTAGCGGGGGCCCCCTTTGATGAGCAGTTCTTC
CASSQDKGLAGAPFDEQFF
>TRBD2|TRBV5-4|TRBJ2-1|-
TGTGCCAGCAGCTTGGGCGGGGGTACCTACAATGAGCAGTTCTTC
CASSLGGGTYNEQFF
>TRBD1|TRBV9|TRBJ1-1|many
TGTGCCAGCAGCGCCGGGACAGGGGCCACTGAAGCTTTCTTT
CASSAGTGATEAFF
>TRBD2|TRBV7-6|TRBJ2-3|-
TGTGCCAGCAGCCCCCGCGGGAGGCGGGGGTTCTCTTCGGATACGCAGTATTTT
CASSPRGRRGFSSDTQYF
>-|TRBV18|TRBJ1-1|-
TGTGCCAGCTCACCGGGCCAGTTAGGTTTCTTT
CASSPGQLGFF
>-|TRBV30|TRBJ1-2|-
TGTGCCTGGAGTGTATCCCATGGCGGACATTATGGCTACACCTTC
CAWSVSHGGHYGYTF
>TRBD2|TRBV7-2|TRBJ2-2|few
TGTGCCAGCAGCCTTGGACTAGCGGTTACCGGGGAGCTGTTTTTT
CASSLGLAVTGELFF
>-|TRBV7-9|TRBJ1-1|few
TGTGCCAGCAGCTCCAACGCCGGGGAAGCTTTCTTT
CASSSNAGEAFF
>-|TRBV7-8|TRBJ1-6|-
TGTGCCAGCAGCTCGACCCGGGATGGAATTTCACCCCTCCACTTT
CASSSTRDGISPLHF